This TCR beta chain was sequenced for a study of T cell repertoires in cytomegalovirus infection. TCRdb passed the reads through MiXCR, listing each CDR3 protein once. Among about 130,000 distinct CDR3 sequences listed, 20% to 30% were seen once. A note on this clonotype: Its antigen remains unidentified.

Germline V gene lookup returns CDR1 ENHRY and CDR2 SYGVKD. The CDR3 has 15 amino acids. J gave up 10 bases and V 3 bases, and 8 bases lay outside the gene matches. The sequence was obtained from a human donor in good health (CMV status not recorded). Some clones in this sample may be carry-over from other donors' samples. This chain uses TRBV10-3 with TRBJ2-1; 11 nucleotides agree with TRBD1. Sequencing was done on a sample of PBMCs, sequenced either directly or after in vitro stimulation (not recorded which). The CDR3 sequence: CAISDLRTGGFEQFF. In DNA, the CDR3 is TGTGCCATCAGTGACTTAAGGACAGGGGGCTTCGAGCAGTTCTTC.